This T cell receptor (beta chain) was captured by sequencing in a study of blood T cells in healthy people across ages. This clonotype was seen a handful of times. Its antigen remains unidentified. With a J-beta primer mix and a sample-barcoded 5' primer, a second PCR ran about 6 to 11 cycles. Every molecule of cDNA carried a tag from a template-switch adaptor with 12 random nucleotides. TCRdb re-derived calls from the 5' RACE reads in MiXCR, one entry per CDR3 protein. The repertoire holds about 800,000 distinct CDR3 sequences, around a quarter seen once, with roughly 3.8% in the top ten. Study conclusions and caveats: Aged donors had fewer naive CD4+ cells and lower diversity than long-lived donors.

The sample providers were healthy Caucasian people from Russia, aged roughly 6 to 90. V shed 2 bases and J shed 6 bases, with 11 bases lying between them. The germline CDR1 and CDR2 sequences are MDHEN and SYDVKM. This CDR3 spans 13 amino acids. Separately, the same data were catalogued under a study of T cells of mothers and their children.

Sequencing was done on a sample of blood. This clonotype was sampled from a boy younger than 18 in good health. This chain uses TRBV28 with TRBJ2-7, with D perhaps TRBD1 (6 bases). CDR3 in DNA: TGTGCCAGCAGTTTAGCGGCAGGGGTCGAGCAGTACTTC. It translates to CASSLAAGVEQYF.